Each of the 5 T cell receptor beta chains below was sequenced from the same sample in a study of OX40 agonist ivuxolimab in advanced cancers. The repertoire was sequenced with immunoSEQ multiplex PCR; TCRdb's copy has only in-frame clones and lacks some. The sample contains fewer than 60,000 clones, 80% to 90% of which appear only once. Material: CD4+ or CD8+ T cells sorted from blood, obtained in a trial of the OX40 agonist ivuxolimab. The source of these receptors is an adult with an advanced solid tumor such as melanoma, head and neck, liver or kidney cancer.

This clone was found a few times. This chain connects TRBV11-1 to TRBJ2-5, with D maybe TRBD2 (5 bases). Deletions cut 3 bases from V and 1 base from J, with 9 bases between. This CDR3 has 14 residues. Germline V gene data show CDR1 as SGHAT and CDR2 as FQDESV (reference sequence). CDR3 in DNA: TGTGCCAGCAGCTTTGGACTGCGCCAAGAGACCCAGTACTTC. Amino acids: CASSFGLRQETQYF.

Worth noting for this clone: This same CDR3 is encoded by further DNA sequences in the sample. J is TRBJ1-3 and V is TRBV6-6; tentative D call: TRBD1 (5 bases). V was pared by 5 bases and J by 0 bases, with 8 bases between. CDR3 length: 14 amino acids. Germline CDR1 reads MNHNY; CDR2 reads SVGAGI (reference sequence). The CDR3 DNA is TGTGCCAGCAGTCCCCAGGGCTCTGGAAACACCATATATTTT. This sequence encodes CASSPQGSGNTIYF.

The chain combines TRBV11-2 with TRBJ2-7; 12 nucleotides line up with TRBD1. Losses at the gene ends were 1 base for V and 7 bases for J; bases not matched to a gene: 5. The germline CDR1 and CDR2 sequences are SGHAT and FQNNGV. This CDR3 is 15 amino acids long. The CDR3 protein is CASSLGRDRGPEQYV. For the CDR3, the DNA is TGTGCCAGCAGCTTAGGCCGGGACAGGGGGCCTGAGCAGTACGTC.

This clone has a single count. The chain employs TRBV11-2 and TRBJ2-5; 10 bases fit TRBD2. V gave up 4 bases and J gave up 2 bases; unmatched junction bases: 4. The germline V gene has CDR1 SGHAT and CDR2 FQNNGV. The CDR3 sequence is 15 residues long. The CDR3 sequence: CASSWSGGGQETQYF. As DNA, the CDR3 is TGTGCCAGCAGCTGGAGCGGGGGGGGACAAGAGACCCAGTACTTC.

In DNA form, the CDR3 reads TGCGCCAGCAGTCAAGGACAGACGGGGGCCGGGGAGCTGTTTTTT. Translated, it gives CASSQGQTGAGELFF. The J gene is TRBJ2-2, the V gene TRBV10-1; D may be TRBD1 or TRBD2 (6 bases each). There are 15 residues in the CDR3. Trimming cost V 5 bases and J 6 bases, with 16 bases left between them. Germline V gene lookup returns CDR1 WNHNN and CDR2 SYGVQD (reference sequence).